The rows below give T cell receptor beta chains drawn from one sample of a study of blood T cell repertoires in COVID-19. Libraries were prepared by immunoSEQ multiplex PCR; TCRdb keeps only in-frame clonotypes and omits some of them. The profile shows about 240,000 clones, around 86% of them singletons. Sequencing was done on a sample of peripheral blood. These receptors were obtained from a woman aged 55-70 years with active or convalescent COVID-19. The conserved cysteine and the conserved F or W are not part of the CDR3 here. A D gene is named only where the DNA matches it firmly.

ASSQGLAGEQETQY,TRBJ2-5,TRBD2,TRBV4-1
ASSPRGGENEKLF,TRBJ1-4,-,TRBV5-1
ASSLQGGVTGNEQF,TRBJ2-1,-,TRBV7-9
ASSEGTGVVRF,TRBJ2-1,TRBD1,TRBV2
ASNPGGDQETQY,TRBJ2-5,TRBD2,TRBV11-2
ASSQEGASHTQY,TRBJ2-3,-,TRBV3-1/TRBV3-2
ASSSPVGRGTTEAF,TRBJ1-1,-,TRBV6-2/TRBV6-3
ASSLLGQGTGELF,TRBJ2-2,TRBD1,TRBV5-1
ASSEGAGVLNTEAF,TRBJ1-1,TRBD1,TRBV5-1
ASSYGGSVDEQY,TRBJ2-7,-,TRBV6-2/TRBV6-3
ASTLSGEWQPQH,TRBJ1-5,-,TRBV28
ASTTLTRAGYGYT,TRBJ1-2,-,TRBV7-9
AWSGQRLHEKLF,TRBJ1-4,-,TRBV30
ASSQTRGAETQY,TRBJ2-5,-,TRBV3-1/TRBV3-2
ASSSGTSGVTQY,TRBJ2-5,TRBD2,TRBV7-9
ASSVDSEQF,TRBJ2-1,-,TRBV9
ASSQQSGVLDTQY,TRBJ2-3,-,TRBV3-1/TRBV3-2
ASSQSSGANVLT,TRBJ2-6,-,TRBV7-3
ASRVTGLATEAF,TRBJ1-1,-,TRBV11-2
ASSDDRAGANVLT,TRBJ2-6,-,TRBV7-2
ASSIDPRGSSYNEQF,TRBJ2-1,-,TRBV19
ASRPTMGQGMKTQY,TRBJ2-5,TRBD1,TRBV5-1
ASSLGSSYTDTQY,TRBJ2-3,-,TRBV7-6
ASSLISAGTSGGWNTGELF,TRBJ2-2,TRBD2,TRBV5-1
ASKRGQNYGYT,TRBJ1-2,TRBD1,TRBV27
ASSWGGQGNQPQH,TRBJ1-5,TRBD1,TRBV5-1
ASSVQKGANQPQH,TRBJ1-5,TRBD1,TRBV19
ASSLAVRAGASGANVLT,TRBJ2-6,-,TRBV7-9
ASNRAGSGVNEQF,TRBJ2-1,TRBD2,TRBV28
ASTIISVSGAGAGELF,TRBJ2-2,TRBD2,TRBV7-9
ATSKGARETQY,TRBJ2-5,-,TRBV6-1
ASSIVQGPPNSEAF,TRBJ1-1,-,TRBV19
ASSPPEGAQDGYT,TRBJ1-2,TRBD1,TRBV6-5
AWSGASEAF,TRBJ1-1,-,TRBV30
ASGPASWADTQY,TRBJ2-3,-,TRBV28
ASSLTTSNYGYT,TRBJ1-2,-,TRBV7-8
ASSEGLQNEKLF,TRBJ1-4,-,TRBV7-2
ASSRRLAGTTGELF,TRBJ2-2,TRBD2,TRBV7-2
ASSLGGASYEQY,TRBJ2-7,-,TRBV5-4
ASSLAGRDTEAF,TRBJ1-1,-,TRBV5-5
SASGQGNTEAF,TRBJ1-1,TRBD1,TRBV29-1
ASSLGGTSSPLH,TRBJ1-6,-,TRBV5-1
ASRQGTSQPQH,TRBJ1-5,TRBD1,TRBV6-5
ASRGDILRNTIY,TRBJ1-3,-,TRBV6-5
AGTGAVTTDTQY,TRBJ2-3,TRBD1,TRBV18
ASSLALSRDSYSNQPQH,TRBJ1-5,TRBD1,TRBV7-6
ASSSGLENSPLH,TRBJ1-6,-,TRBV5-1
ASSQARMGASGNTIY,TRBJ1-3,-,TRBV4-1
ASTGDAGQPQH,TRBJ1-5,-,TRBV6-6
ASSIAGGLVNEQF,TRBJ2-1,TRBD2,TRBV19
ASSKGAGELF,TRBJ2-2,-,TRBV7-7
ASSADSKNTGELF,TRBJ2-2,-,TRBV9
ASSLVAGGTGELF,TRBJ2-2,TRBD2,TRBV7-6
ASRPSGLAEWETQY,TRBJ2-5,TRBD2,TRBV3-1/TRBV3-2
ASSLKPGGNTEAF,TRBJ1-1,TRBD1,TRBV7-3
ASSLAPDQPQH,TRBJ1-5,-,TRBV7-2
ASRGRGRTDTQY,TRBJ2-3,-,TRBV5-5
ASSQSRPGVGLNEKLF,TRBJ1-4,-,TRBV4-3
ASSPASGTGGYGELF,TRBJ2-2,TRBD1,TRBV10-1
ASSLRRNTEAF,TRBJ1-1,-,TRBV5-8